Described below is a single T cell receptor (beta chain) sequence and its context. The target antigen is unknown. Per the germline V gene, CDR1 is MNHEY and CDR2 is SMNVEV (reference sequence). The CDR3 has 16 amino acids. Between the trimmed V and J ends, which lost 6 bases and 1 base, there was a span of 18 bases. Treatment noted: oral pan-JAK inhibitor, 5-10 mg twice daily. Following extraction, RNA underwent reverse transcription to cDNA, which served as the sequencing template. Profiled with immunoSEQ multiplex PCR; TCRdb holds only in-frame clones, not every one. The sample has 87,000 or so clones, more than 65% seen once. These data belong to a study of CD8+ T cells in alopecia areata. General observations from the study: Sequences from scalp samples also cover resident alphabeta T cells of normal skin.

The chain joins TRBV27 to TRBJ1-1; D is ambiguous. This sample comprised CD8+ T cells sorted from blood, obtained around week 44, from a patient treated with tofacitinib. The clonotype was recovered from a human donor with alopecia areata. This chain's CDR3 is CASRDLGRGANTEAFF. The CDR3 DNA reads TGTGCCAGCAGGGACCTTGGGAGAGGTGCGAACACTGAAGCTTTCTTT.